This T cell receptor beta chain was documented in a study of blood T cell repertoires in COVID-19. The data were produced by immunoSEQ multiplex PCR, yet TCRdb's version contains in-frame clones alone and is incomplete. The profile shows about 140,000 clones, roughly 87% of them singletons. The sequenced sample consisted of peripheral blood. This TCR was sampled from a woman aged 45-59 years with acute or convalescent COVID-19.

CDR3: CASSKDRGYGYTF. The CDR3 coding sequence is TGTGCCAGTAGTAAGGACAGGGGATATGGCTACACCTTC. The chain joins TRBV19 to TRBJ1-2, with 9 positions matching TRBD1. The V and J ends lost 4 bases and 5 bases, in that order; junction bases with no gene match: 2. The V gene's germline CDR1 is LNHDA and CDR2 SQIVND (reference sequence). The CDR3 is made up of 13 amino acids.